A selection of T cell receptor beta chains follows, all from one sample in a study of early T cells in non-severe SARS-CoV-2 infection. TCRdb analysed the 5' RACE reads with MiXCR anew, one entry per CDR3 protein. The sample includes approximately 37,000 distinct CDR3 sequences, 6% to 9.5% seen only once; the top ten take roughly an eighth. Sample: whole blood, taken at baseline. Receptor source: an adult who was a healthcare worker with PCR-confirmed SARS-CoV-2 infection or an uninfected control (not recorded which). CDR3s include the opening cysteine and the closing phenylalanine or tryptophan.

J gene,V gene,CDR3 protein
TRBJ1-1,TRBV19,CASSTPPPTENTEAFF
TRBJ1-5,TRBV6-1,CASSRDNNQPQHF
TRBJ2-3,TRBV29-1,CSVQGHRTGADTQYF
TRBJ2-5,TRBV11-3,CASSRNAGGRQETQYF
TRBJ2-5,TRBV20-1,CSAKTGPPVTQYF
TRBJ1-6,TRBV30,CAWSTGTPYNSPLHF
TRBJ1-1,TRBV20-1,CSARTLPLMNTEAFF
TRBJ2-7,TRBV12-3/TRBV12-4,CASSFSRGYEQYF
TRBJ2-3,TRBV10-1,CASSGDRGRDTQYF
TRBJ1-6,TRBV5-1,CASSLTDRGGNSPLHF
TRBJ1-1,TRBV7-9,CASSLTLGTEAFF
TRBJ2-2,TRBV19,CATNLRDTGELFF
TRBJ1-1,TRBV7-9,CASSSVGEVEAFF
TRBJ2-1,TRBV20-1,CSAYSGTSPSSSYNEQFF
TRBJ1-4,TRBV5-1,CASSLVGLSDEKLFF
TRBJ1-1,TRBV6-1,CASSPSTAPNTEAFF
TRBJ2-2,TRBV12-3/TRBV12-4,CASSFREYTGELFF